These 32 T cell receptor beta chains share one sample of origin, sequenced in a study of cytomegalovirus exposure and HLA in healthy donors. Primers: 60 Vbeta forward and 13 Jbeta reverse. Produced via immunoSEQ multiplex PCR; TCRdb's table is partial and in-frame only. The data contain 210,000 or so clones, 75% to 85% of them singletons. The sequencing sample was made of PBMCs. Receptor source: a girl aged 5-17 years in good health and CMV-seronegative.

The chain is built from TRBV27 and TRBJ1-2; tentative D call: TRBD1 (5 bases). The V and J ends lost 6 bases and 7 bases respectively, with 30 bases between them. The CDR3 runs 18 residues. Germline V gene sequence: CDR1 MNHEY, CDR2 SMNVEV (reference sequence). Here the CDR3 DNA reads TGTGCCAGCAGCCTTAGGAGCTCCGGGACCCCCGGGACTAGTGGCTACACCTTC. It specifies CASSLRSSGTPGTSGYTF.

The V call is TRBV28, the J call TRBJ1-4; TRBD1 matches 7 bases. Germline V gene sequence: CDR1 MDHEN, CDR2 SYDVKM. The CDR3 covers 15 residues. Unmatched junction bases numbered 12, after V lost 7 bases and J lost 7 bases. The DNA of the CDR3 is TGTGCCAGCACTCAAAACAGGGGTGGTGGTGAAAAACTGTTTTTT. This encodes CASTQNRGGGEKLFF.

This clone was found once. V gene TRBV9 combines with J gene TRBJ2-2, with TRBD2 matching 8 bases. The CDR3 contains 15 residues. The germline gives CDR1 SGDLS, CDR2 YYNGEE. The trim removed 5 bases at V and 3 bases at J, leaving 6 bases unmatched. CDR3 DNA sequence: TGTGCCAGCAGGCGGGGGGTTGGGGACACCGGGGAGCTGTTTTTT. It specifies CASRRGVGDTGELFF. Full variable domain (rest looked up from reference TRBV9 and TRBJ2-2): DSGVTQTPKHLITATGQRVTLRCSPRSGDLSVYWYQQSLDQGLQFLIQYYNGEERAKGNILERFSAQQFPDLHSELNLSSLELGDSALYFCASRRGVGDTGELFFGEGSRLTVL.

The DNA of the CDR3 is TGCGCCAGCAGGGGGACTGGCACAGATACGCAGTATTTT. This codes for CASRGTGTDTQYF. The rearrangement uses TRBV4-1 and TRBJ2-3; TRBD2 is a possible D gene (6 bases). The CDR3 has 13 residues. The germline V gene encodes CDR1 MGHRA and CDR2 YSYEKL. V was pared by 6 bases and J by 1 base, with 8 bases between.

This clone was picked up a small number of times. The rearrangement joins TRBV5-1 to TRBJ2-1; 7 nucleotides line up with TRBD2. Trimming at V came to 5 bases and at J to 5 bases, leaving 7 bases not matched to a gene. CDR3 length: 14 residues. Germline V gene lookup returns CDR1 SGHRS and CDR2 YFSETQ. The CDR3 protein is CASRPGTTHNEQFF. The CDR3, as DNA: TGCGCCAGCAGACCCGGGACTACACACAATGAGCAGTTCTTC. The variable domain in full, completed from reference TRBV5-1 and TRBJ2-1, reads KAGVTQTPRYLIKTRGQQVTLSCSPISGHRSVSWYQQTPGQGLQFLFEYFSETQRNKGNFPGRFSGRQFSNSRSEMNVSTLELGDSALYLCASRPGTTHNEQFFGPGTRLTVL.

The rearrangement joins TRBV7-2 to TRBJ1-1; 7 positions match TRBD1. Germline CDR1 is SGHTA and CDR2 is FQGNSA. Trimming cost V 5 bases and J 4 bases; bases outside gene matches: 7. This CDR3 contains 14 residues. CDR3 bases: TGTGCCAGCAGCCTAAGACAGGGAGGCACTGAAGCTTTCTTT. This sequence encodes CASSLRQGGTEAFF.

V usage is TRBV4-1 and J usage is TRBJ2-2, with 10 bases fitting TRBD1. Trimming took 2 bases from V and 6 from J; bases not matched to a gene: 3. Germline lookup yields CDR1 MGHRA and CDR2 YSYEKL. This CDR3 spans 15 amino acids. In nucleotides, the CDR3 is TGCGCCAGCAGCCAAACCGGGACAGGGGCCGGGGAGCTGTTTTTT. Translation: CASSQTGTGAGELFF.

CDR3 loop: CASSYGRGGGTDTQYF. The DNA of the CDR3 is TGTGCCAGCAGTTACGGTCGGGGGGGTGGCACAGATACGCAGTATTTT. The chain employs TRBV6-5 and TRBJ2-3, with 8 bases lining up with TRBD2. The junction had 5 bases not matched to a gene; V was cut back by 2 bases and J by 1 base. The CDR3 sequence is 16 residues long. Germline CDR1 and CDR2: MNHEY and SVGAGI.

The gene calls are TRBV25-1 and TRBJ2-1; TRBD2 matches at 11 bases. The germline CDR1 and CDR2 sequences are MGHDK and SYGVNS. The CDR3 length is 16 residues. Unmatched junction bases numbered 7, after V lost 2 bases and J lost 7 bases. Here the CDR3 DNA reads TGTGCCAGCAGTGAACTTGGACTAGCGGGCCAAAATGAGCAGTTCTTC. It codes for CASSELGLAGQNEQFF.

The chain couples TRBV2 to TRBJ2-5; TRBD2 is a possible D gene (5 bases). The germline V gene encodes CDR1 SNHLY and CDR2 FYNNEI. V lost 8 bases to trimming and J lost 11 bases, with 24 bases between them. The CDR3 covers 14 residues. DNA for the CDR3: TGTGCCAGCGCTGGAACAAGGGTTAATGGGGAGCAGTACTTC. Its protein is CASAGTRVNGEQYF. Variable domain in full (rest from reference TRBV2 and TRBJ2-5): EPEVTQTPSHQVTQMGQEVILRCVPISNHLYFYWYRQILGQKVEFLVSFYNNEISEKSEIFDDQFSVERPDGSNFTLKIRSTKLEDSAMYFCASAGTRVNGEQYFGPGTRLLVL.

This clone was counted between two and nine times. This sequence joins TRBV7-9 and TRBJ1-2; 8 nucleotides agree with TRBD1. The CDR3 consists of 14 residues. The V and J ends lost 4 bases and 3 bases, in that order; junction bases with no gene match: 4. The germline CDR1 and CDR2 sequences are SEHNR and FQNEAQ (reference sequence). The CDR3 coding sequence is TGTGCCAGCAGCTCTGACAGGGGACACTATGGCTACACCTTC. Its translation is CASSSDRGHYGYTF.

The chain is built from TRBV7-8 and TRBJ2-1; 8 positions match TRBD2. V shed 0 bases and J 3 bases; nucleotides not matched to a gene: 4. The CDR3 spans 16 residues. Germline CDR1 SGHVS, CDR2 FQNEAQ. The DNA for the CDR3 is TGTGCCAGCAGCTTAGCGCACGGGAGGGACTACAATGAGCAGTTCTTC. It translates to CASSLAHGRDYNEQFF.

The rearrangement links TRBV4-2 to TRBJ2-5; TRBD2 is a possible D gene (6 bases). Germline-derived CDR1 and CDR2 are LGHNA and YNFKEQ. This CDR3 has 15 amino acids. V shed 1 base and J shed 2 bases, with 11 bases lying between them. The CDR3 reads CASSQGLAGQETQYF. The CDR3 DNA sequence: TGTGCCAGCAGCCAAGGTCTGGCGGGACAAGAGACCCAGTACTTC.

The J gene is TRBJ1-1, the V gene TRBV2, with unresolved D. Trimming left V 3 bases short and J 8 bases short, with 10 bases between. This CDR3 is 12 amino acids long. From germline, CDR1 is SNHLY and CDR2 FYNNEI. CDR3: CASSEAQSEAFF. The DNA for the CDR3 is TGTGCCAGCAGTGAGGCACAGTCCGAAGCTTTCTTT.

This chain uses TRBV11-2 with TRBJ2-5, with 8 bases matching TRBD2. The trim removed 3 bases at V and 1 base at J, leaving 7 bases unmatched. Germline V gene sequence: CDR1 SGHAT, CDR2 FQNNGV. The length of the CDR3 is 16 residues. CDR3 in amino acids: CASSLPALAGQETQYF. The DNA of the CDR3 is TGTGCCAGCAGCTTGCCCGCCCTAGCGGGCCAAGAGACCCAGTACTTC. Supplemented by reference TRBV11-2 and TRBJ2-5, the full variable domain reads EAGVAQSPRYKIIEKRQSVAFWCNPISGHATLYWYQQILGQGPKLLIQFQNNGVVDDSQLPKDRFSAERLKGVDSTLKIQPAKLEDSAVYLCASSLPALAGQETQYFGPGTRLLVL.

The J gene is TRBJ2-3, the V gene TRBV7-6; D perhaps matches TRBD2 (6 bases). CDR3 size: 16 residues. V lost 6 bases, J lost 3 bases, and 19 bases lay in between. Germline loops: CDR1 SGHVS, CDR2 FNYEAQ. The CDR3 is CASRLAPGVGTDTQYF. In nucleotides, the CDR3 is TGTGCCAGCAGACTAGCCCCGGGGGTGGGGACAGATACGCAGTATTTT.

The chain carries TRBV5-6 and TRBJ2-3, with 10 bases lining up with TRBD2. The CDR3 is 15 amino acids. V shed 1 base, J shed 4 bases, and the junction held 3 bases outside the gene matches. CDR1 is SGHDT and CDR2 is YYEEEE in the germline V gene. The CDR3 spells CASSLSGRASDTQYF. CDR3 bases: TGTGCCAGCAGCTTGAGCGGGAGGGCCTCAGATACGCAGTATTTT.

The genes are TRBV11-2 and TRBJ2-3; 11 bases line up with TRBD2. The trim removed 5 bases at V and 3 bases at J, leaving 7 bases unmatched. Germline loops: CDR1 SGHAT, CDR2 FQNNGV. The CDR3 covers 16 residues. CDR3 loop: CASSRTSGSATDTQYF. Written as DNA, the CDR3 is TGTGCCAGCAGCAGAACTAGCGGGAGTGCGACAGATACGCAGTATTTT.

The rearrangement links TRBV29-1 to TRBJ1-3; D perhaps matches TRBD1 (6 bases). Germline CDR1 and CDR2: SQVTM and ANQGSEA. Trimming pared 4 bases from V and 0 bases from J, leaving 13 bases between. This CDR3 contains 15 residues. The CDR3: CSVGEGVRSGNTIYF. CDR3 DNA: TGCAGCGTTGGTGAGGGGGTTCGCTCTGGAAACACCATATATTTT.

CDR3 region: CASSLYRQGVESGAYSNQPQHF. CDR3 DNA: TGTGCCAGCAGCTTATATCGACAGGGAGTGGAGTCGGGTGCTTATAGCAATCAGCCCCAGCATTTT. The J gene is TRBJ1-5, the V gene TRBV7-8; TRBD1 agrees at 7 bases. Germline CDR1 SGHVS, CDR2 FQNEAQ. CDR3 length: 22 amino acids. Unmatched junction bases numbered 22, after V lost 2 bases and J lost 0 bases.

The genes are TRBV9 and TRBJ2-3, with TRBD1 as a possible D gene (5 bases). CDR3 length equals 17 residues. Per germline, CDR1 SGDLS and CDR2 YYNGEE. Trimming removed 0 bases at V and 2 bases at J, with 16 bases between. The CDR3 is CASSVGGMGGATDTQYF. DNA of the CDR3: TGTGCCAGCAGCGTAGGGGGAATGGGTGGGGCCACAGATACGCAGTATTTT.

The sample holds a few counts of this clone. Written as DNA, the CDR3 is TGTGCCAGCAAGGGGATAGGGCAGGTCAATCAGCCCCAGCATTTT. Encoded protein: CASKGIGQVNQPQHF. The chain employs TRBV6-1 and TRBJ1-5; D possibly corresponds to TRBD1 (5 bases). CDR3 length: 15 residues. CDR1 and CDR2 (germline): MNHNS, SASEGT. V lost 7 bases and J 3 bases, leaving 16 bases between the germline ends.

The chain joins TRBV4-3 to TRBJ1-1, with 7 bases matching TRBD1. This CDR3 has 12 residues. Trimming cost V 1 base and J 8 bases; bases outside gene matches: 1. Germline V gene lookup returns CDR1 LGHNA and CDR2 YSLEER. The CDR3: CASSQGDSEAFF. CDR3 coding DNA: TGCGCCAGCAGCCAAGGGGACAGCGAAGCTTTCTTT.

J is TRBJ1-2 and V is TRBV6-5, with D maybe TRBD1 (5 bases). Deletions cut 0 bases from V and 4 bases from J, with 12 bases between. In germline, CDR1 is MNHEY, CDR2 SVGAGI. The CDR3 covers 15 residues. The CDR3 here is CASSYSPGPPYGYTF. DNA for the CDR3: TGTGCCAGCAGTTACTCGCCAGGGCCTCCCTATGGCTACACCTTC.

The chain carries TRBV7-9 and TRBJ1-2; weak D call: TRBD1 (6 bases). Trimming removed 1 base from V and 7 bases from J, with 16 bases in between. The CDR3 has 15 amino acids. Per germline, CDR1 SEHNR and CDR2 FQNEAQ (reference sequence). CDR3 in amino acids: CASSLGPKTGLGYTF. For the CDR3, the DNA is TGTGCCAGCAGCTTAGGCCCTAAAACAGGGCTTGGCTACACCTTC.

The chain couples TRBV7-9 to TRBJ2-1; 7 nucleotides align to TRBD1. The CDR3 totals 14 residues. The germline V gene has CDR1 SEHNR and CDR2 FQNEAQ (reference sequence). J gave up 7 bases and V 11 bases, and 14 bases lay outside the gene matches. The CDR3 loop reads CAAQGETGANEQFF. The CDR3 coding sequence is TGTGCCGCACAAGGGGAAACAGGGGCAAATGAGCAGTTCTTC.

The rearrangement joins TRBV7-2 to TRBJ2-7; 7 positions match TRBD1. The CDR3 loop spans 14 amino acids. Germline lookup yields CDR1 SGHTA and CDR2 FQGNSA. With V trimmed by 5 bases and J by 5 bases, 9 bases remained unmatched. The CDR3 region is CASSRDRVENEQYF. The CDR3 DNA reads as TGTGCCAGCAGCCGCGACAGGGTGGAAAACGAGCAGTACTTC.

This sequence joins TRBV6-1 and TRBJ1-2; D is unresolved. The germline V gene has CDR1 MNHNS and CDR2 SASEGT. This CDR3 has 12 amino acids. The V end was cut by 7 bases, the J end by 7 bases, with 13 bases between. The CDR3 nucleotides are TGTGCCAGCAAGGATGGGAGCGGTGGCTACACCTTC. Protein: CASKDGSGGYTF.

The chain links TRBV5-5 to TRBJ2-3, with 9 bases matching TRBD1. The CDR3 runs to 15 residues. The V and J ends lost 4 bases and 6 bases, in that order; junction bases with no gene match: 9. CDR1 is SGHKS, CDR2 YYEKEE, per germline (reference sequence). The CDR3 DNA is TGTGCCAGCAGCCCGAGCGGGACAGGGATCGATACGCAGTATTTT. This gives the protein CASSPSGTGIDTQYF.

The rearrangement uses TRBV28 and TRBJ1-1, with 10 bases that match TRBD1. Trimming at V came to 3 bases and at J to 4 bases, leaving 2 bases not matched to a gene. The length of the CDR3 is 14 residues. Germline values: CDR1 MDHEN, CDR2 SYDVKM. The CDR3 spells CASSLGQGSTEAFF. The CDR3, as DNA: TGTGCCAGCAGTTTGGGACAGGGGAGCACTGAAGCTTTCTTT.

The genes are TRBV7-9 and TRBJ1-2, with 7 bases fitting TRBD1. Germline CDR1 SEHNR, CDR2 FQNEAQ (reference sequence). The V and J ends lost 11 bases and 5 bases, in that order; junction bases with no gene match: 11. The CDR3 is 13 residues long. CDR3 sequence (DNA): TGTGCCGGTTCACGGGACAGTCGATATGGCTACACCTTC. The encoded protein is CAGSRDSRYGYTF.

V is TRBV9 and J is TRBJ2-3, with 7 nucleotides matching TRBD2. The germline CDR1 and CDR2 sequences are SGDLS and YYNGEE. This CDR3 comprises 14 residues. Trimming at V came to 3 bases and at J to 6 bases, leaving 7 bases not matched to a gene. The CDR3 nucleotides are TGTGCCAGCAGCGGGCGGGGGAGTAGGGATACGCAGTATTTT. Translated: CASSGRGSRDTQYF. Full variable domain (rest looked up from reference TRBV9 and TRBJ2-3): DSGVTQTPKHLITATGQRVTLRCSPRSGDLSVYWYQQSLDQGLQFLIQYYNGEERAKGNILERFSAQQFPDLHSELNLSSLELGDSALYFCASSGRGSRDTQYFGPGTRLTVL.